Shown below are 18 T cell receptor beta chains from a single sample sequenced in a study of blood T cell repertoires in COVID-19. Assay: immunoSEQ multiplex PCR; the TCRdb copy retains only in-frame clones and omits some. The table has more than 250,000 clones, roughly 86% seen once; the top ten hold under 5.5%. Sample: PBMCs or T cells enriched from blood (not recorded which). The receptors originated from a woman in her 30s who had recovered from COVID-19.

The CDR3 loop is CASSNRDRGRETEAFF. CDR3 nucleotides: TGTGCCAGCAGCAATAGGGACAGGGGGAGAGAAACTGAAGCTTTCTTT. This chain links TRBV21-1 with TRBJ1-1; the table assigns TRBD1, which was not confirmed against the DNA. TRBV21-1 has pseudogene status. This CDR3 is 16 amino acids long.

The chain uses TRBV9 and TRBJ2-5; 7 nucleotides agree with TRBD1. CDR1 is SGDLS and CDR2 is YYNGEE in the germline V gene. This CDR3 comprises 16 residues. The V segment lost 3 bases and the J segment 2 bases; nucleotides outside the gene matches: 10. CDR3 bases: TGTGCCAGCAGCGGGGCGACAGGGCTGATGCAAGAGACCCAGTACTTC. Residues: CASSGATGLMQETQYF.

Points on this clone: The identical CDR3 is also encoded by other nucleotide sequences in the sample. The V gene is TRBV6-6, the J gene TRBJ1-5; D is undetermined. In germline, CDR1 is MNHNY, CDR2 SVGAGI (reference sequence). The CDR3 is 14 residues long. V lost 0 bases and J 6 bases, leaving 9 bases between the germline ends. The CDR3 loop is CASSYSRVGQPQHF. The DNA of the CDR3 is TGTGCCAGCAGTTACTCCCGGGTAGGTCAGCCCCAGCATTTT.

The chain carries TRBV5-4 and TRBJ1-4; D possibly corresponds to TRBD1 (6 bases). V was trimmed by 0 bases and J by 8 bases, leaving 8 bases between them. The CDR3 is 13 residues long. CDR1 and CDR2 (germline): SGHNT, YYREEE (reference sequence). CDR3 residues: CASSLAQGEKLFF. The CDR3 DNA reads TGTGCCAGCAGCTTGGCGCAGGGGGAAAAACTGTTTTTT.

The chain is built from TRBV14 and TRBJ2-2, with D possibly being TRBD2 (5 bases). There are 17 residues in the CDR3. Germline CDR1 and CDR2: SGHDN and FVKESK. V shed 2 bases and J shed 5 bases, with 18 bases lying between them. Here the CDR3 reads CASSQLGRGLRTGELFF. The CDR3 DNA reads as TGTGCCAGCAGCCAATTAGGACGGGGTCTTCGGACCGGGGAGCTGTTTTTT.

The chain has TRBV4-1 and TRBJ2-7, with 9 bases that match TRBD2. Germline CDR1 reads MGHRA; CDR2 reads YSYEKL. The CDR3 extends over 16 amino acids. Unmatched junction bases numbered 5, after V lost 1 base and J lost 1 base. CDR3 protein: CASSQVASGDSYEQYF. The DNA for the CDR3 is TGCGCCAGCAGCCAAGTGGCTAGCGGGGATTCCTACGAGCAGTACTTC.

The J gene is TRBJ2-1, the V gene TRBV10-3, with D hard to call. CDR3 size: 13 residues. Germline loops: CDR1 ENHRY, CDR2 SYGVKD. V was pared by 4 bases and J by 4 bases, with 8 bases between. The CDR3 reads CAISVTTYNEQFF. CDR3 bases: TGTGCCATCAGTGTGACGACTTACAATGAGCAGTTCTTC.

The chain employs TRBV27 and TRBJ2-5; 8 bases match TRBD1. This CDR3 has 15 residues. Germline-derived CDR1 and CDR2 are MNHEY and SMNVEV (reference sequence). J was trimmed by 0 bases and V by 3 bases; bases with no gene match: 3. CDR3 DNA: TGTGCCAGCAGTTTGACAGGGGTTGACCAAGAGACCCAGTACTTC. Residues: CASSLTGVDQETQYF.

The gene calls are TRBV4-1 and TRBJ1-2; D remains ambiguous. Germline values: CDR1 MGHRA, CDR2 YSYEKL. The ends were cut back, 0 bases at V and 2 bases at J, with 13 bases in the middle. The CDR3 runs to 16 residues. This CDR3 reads CASSQDAVRKNYGYTF. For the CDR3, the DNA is TGCGCCAGCAGCCAAGACGCGGTGAGAAAAAACTATGGCTACACCTTC.

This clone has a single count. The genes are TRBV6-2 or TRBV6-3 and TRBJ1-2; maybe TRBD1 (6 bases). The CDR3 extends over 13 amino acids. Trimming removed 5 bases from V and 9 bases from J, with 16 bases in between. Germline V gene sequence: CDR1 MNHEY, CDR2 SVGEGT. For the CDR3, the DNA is TGTGCCAGCAGTGACACCAACAGGGTCAGCTACACCTTC. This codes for CASSDTNRVSYTF.

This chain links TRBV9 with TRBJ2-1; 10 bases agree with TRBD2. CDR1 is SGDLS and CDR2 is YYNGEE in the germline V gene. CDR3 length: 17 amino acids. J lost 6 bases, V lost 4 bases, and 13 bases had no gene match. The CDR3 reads CASSRAGGQGPSNEQFF. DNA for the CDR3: TGTGCCAGCAGCCGAGCGGGGGGGCAGGGACCTTCCAATGAGCAGTTCTTC.

DNA of the CDR3: TGTGCCAGCAGCCAGAAAGCGGACTATCGCTATGAGCAGTTCTTC. Translated: CASSQKADYRYEQFF. The V gene is TRBV2, the J gene TRBJ2-1, with D maybe TRBD2 (6 bases). The germline V and J ends were trimmed by 6 bases and 8 bases, with 20 bases remaining between them. Germline V gene lookup returns CDR1 SNHLY and CDR2 FYNNEI. The CDR3 consists of 15 residues. The full variable domain, with the rest looked up from reference TRBV2 and TRBJ2-1, is EPEVTQTPSHQVTQMGQEVILRCVPISNHLYFYWYRQILGQKVEFLVSFYNNEISEKSEIFDDQFSVERPDGSNFTLKIRSTKLEDSAMYFCASSQKADYRYEQFFGPGTRLTVL.

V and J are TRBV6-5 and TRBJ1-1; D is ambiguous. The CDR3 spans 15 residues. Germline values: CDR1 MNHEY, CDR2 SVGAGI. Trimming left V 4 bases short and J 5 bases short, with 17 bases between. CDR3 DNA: TGTGCCAGCAGTTCCCGATCCTTACTAAAGACTGAAGCTTTCTTT. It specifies CASSSRSLLKTEAFF.

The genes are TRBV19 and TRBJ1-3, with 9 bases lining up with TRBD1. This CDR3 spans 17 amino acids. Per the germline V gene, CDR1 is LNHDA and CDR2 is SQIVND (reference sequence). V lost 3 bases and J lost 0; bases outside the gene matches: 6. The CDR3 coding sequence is TGTGCCAGTAGTATGCCGGGACAGGGAATCTCTGGAAACACCATATATTTT. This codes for CASSMPGQGISGNTIYF.

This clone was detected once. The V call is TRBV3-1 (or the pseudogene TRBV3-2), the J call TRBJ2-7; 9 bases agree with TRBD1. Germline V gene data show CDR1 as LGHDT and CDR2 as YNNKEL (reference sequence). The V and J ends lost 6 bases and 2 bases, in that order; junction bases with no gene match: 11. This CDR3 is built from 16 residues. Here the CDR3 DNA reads TGTGCCAGCAGTCATACACCGGACAGGGGTCCCTACGAGCAGTACTTC. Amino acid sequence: CASSHTPDRGPYEQYF.

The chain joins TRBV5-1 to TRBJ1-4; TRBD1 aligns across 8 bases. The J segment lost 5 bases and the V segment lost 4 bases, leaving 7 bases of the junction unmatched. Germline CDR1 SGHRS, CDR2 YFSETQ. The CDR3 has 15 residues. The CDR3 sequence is CASSTRTGQNEKLFF. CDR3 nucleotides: TGCGCCAGCAGCACCCGGACAGGGCAAAATGAAAAACTGTTTTTT.

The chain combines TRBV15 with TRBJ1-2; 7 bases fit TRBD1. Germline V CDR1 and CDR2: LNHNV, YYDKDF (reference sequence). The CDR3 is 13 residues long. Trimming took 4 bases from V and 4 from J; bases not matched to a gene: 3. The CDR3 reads CATSTAGGYGYTF. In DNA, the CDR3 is TGTGCCACCAGCACCGCAGGGGGCTATGGCTACACCTTC. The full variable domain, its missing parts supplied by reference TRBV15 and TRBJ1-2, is DAMVIQNPRYQVTQFGKPVTLSCSQTLNHNVMYWYQQKSSQAPKLLFHYYDKDFNNEADTPDNFQSRRPNTSFCFLDIRSPGLGDTAMYLCATSTAGGYGYTFGSGTRLTVV.

The CDR3 bases are TGTGCCTGGAGTTCCGGACAGGGGGCAGTGAGGACTGAAGCTTTCTTT. This sequence encodes CAWSSGQGAVRTEAFF. The chain joins TRBV30 to TRBJ1-1; 11 bases map to TRBD1. Germline V gives CDR1 GTSNPN, CDR2 SVGIG (reference sequence). The CDR3 extends over 16 amino acids. Trimming cost V 2 bases and J 5 bases; bases outside gene matches: 10.